These T cell receptor beta chains were read from a single sample in a study of spatial heterogeneity in lung cancer. From the 5' RACE reads, TCRdb called clonotypes with MiXCR, one entry per CDR3 protein. The table has some 9,900 distinct CDR3 sequences, about 8% seen once; the top ten hold about 19%. Specimen: lung tumor tissue, collected at surgery. Receptors were obtained from a male donor with early-stage non-small cell lung cancer. Each CDR3 is given with its conserved first and last residue. The D gene is left open where the match is weak. Clone sizes are given selectively: once, few, many, or a class where the clone is expanded.

>TRBV25-1|17|TRBJ2-7|many|NA
TGTGCCAGCAGTGAATTGTCAGGGGCCCGGAGCTCCTACGAGCAGTACTTC
CASSELSGARSSYEQYF
>TRBV11-1|16|TRBJ2-3|many|NA
TGTGCCAGCAGCTTGGACGGACTGGGAGGCACAGATACGCAGTATTTT
CASSLDGLGGTDTQYF
>TRBV28|15|TRBJ1-6|many|NA
TGTGCCAGCAGTTTATGGTCACAGTTCGCTTCACCCCTCCACTTT
CASSLWSQFASPLHF
>TRBV20-1|12|TRBJ1-4|many|NA
TGCAGTGCCCCACGGTTGGAGGAAAAACTGTTTTTT
CSAPRLEEKLFF
>TRBV20-1|15|TRBJ1-4|NA|NA
TGCAGTGCTAGAGATCCCGGGACGGCTAATGAAAAACTGTTTTTT
CSARDPGTANEKLFF
>TRBV7-9|13|TRBJ1-2|medium-sized|NA
TGTGCCAGCAGCTTACTGGACAACAGAGGCTACACCTTC
CASSLLDNRGYTF
>TRBV20-1|16|TRBJ2-1|few|NA
TGCAGTGCTAGAGATCATGGCAGGGTCATAAAAGATGAGCAGTTCTTC
CSARDHGRVIKDEQFF
>TRBV10-3|15|TRBJ1-1|NA|NA
NA
CATGPSGQGVTEAFF
>TRBV4-2|16|TRBJ2-1|NA|NA
TGTACCAGCAGCCAAGATCCACTTGACCCGAGGAATGAGCAGTTCTTC
CTSSQDPLDPRNEQFF
>TRBV4-3|15|TRBJ2-1|many|TRBD2
TGCGCCAGCAGCCCGGGGACTAGCGGGGGATTCGAGCAGTTCTTC
CASSPGTSGGFEQFF
>TRBV20-1|14|TRBJ1-1|few|NA
TGCAGTGCTAGAGAAATGGGGGGGCACACTGAAGCTTTCTTT
CSAREMGGHTEAFF
>TRBV19|15|TRBJ1-1|few|NA
TGTGCCAGTAGTGAAGTGTCGTCTGGGAACACTGAAGCTTTCTTT
CASSEVSSGNTEAFF
>TRBV7-3|11|TRBJ2-1|many|NA
TGTGCCAGCAGCTTGGGGAATGAGCAGTTCTTC
CASSLGNEQFF
>TRBV13|14|TRBJ2-5|many|TRBD1
TGTGCCAGCAGCCCCAGGGGGCTACAAGAGACCCAGTACTTC
CASSPRGLQETQYF
>TRBV5-1|12|TRBJ2-1|medium-sized|NA
TGCGCCAGCAGCTTGAAGGGGGATGAGCAGTTCTTC
CASSLKGDEQFF
>TRBV20-1|18|TRBJ2-3|NA|TRBD2
TGCAGTGCTTGGACTCCTAGCGGGATGGGACTTAGCACAGATACGCAGTATTTT
CSAWTPSGMGLSTDTQYF
>TRBV29-1|16|TRBJ2-1|few|NA
TGCAGCGTTGTACAGGGGTGGAGCGGGAGAAACAATGAGCAGTTCTTC
CSVVQGWSGRNNEQFF
>TRBV7-2|15|TRBJ1-2|medium-sized|NA
TGTGCCAGCAGCTTAGCGCCGGGGGACGGCTATGGCTACACCTTC
CASSLAPGDGYGYTF
>TRBV27|17|TRBJ1-1|once|NA
TGTGCCAGCAGTTTTACCCCGGGATGGGGAGAGAACTCTGAAGCTTTCTTT
CASSFTPGWGENSEAFF
>TRBV9|15|TRBJ2-5|many|NA
TGTGCCAGCAGCGTAGGCAGCCGTGCGGGGGAGACCCAGTACTTC
CASSVGSRAGETQYF
>TRBV20-1|12|TRBJ2-2|many|NA
TGCAGTGCTTCGCGGGACACCGGGGAGCTGTTTTTT
CSASRDTGELFF
>TRBV7-9|14|TRBJ1-2|NA|TRBD1
TGTGCCAGCAGCCGAGGGGACAGCGACTATGGCTACACCTTC
CASSRGDSDYGYTF
>TRBV20-1|15|TRBJ2-2|NA|TRBD1
TGCAGTGCTCCCGAGACAGGGGGCTGGTCCGGGGAGCTGTTTTTT
CSAPETGGWSGELFF
>TRBV6-5|15|TRBJ1-6|few|NA
TGTGCCAGCAGCCGTACAGGACCCCTGGACTCACCCCTCCACTTT
CASSRTGPLDSPLHF
>TRBV14|13|TRBJ2-3|NA|NA
TGTGCCAGCAGTCGAGGGAGTCCTAGTCGGCAGTATTTT
CASSRGSPSRQYF
>TRBV29-1|12|TRBJ2-5|many|NA
TGCAGCGTTGACGACGCCAAAGAGACCCAGTACTTC
CSVDDAKETQYF